The T cell receptor (beta chain) under discussion was sequenced for a study of cytomegalovirus exposure and HLA in healthy donors. Study outcomes and limitations: Productive status was seen about 87% or about 30% of the time for most TCR beta V segments in an earlier analysis.

For this clone: Its antigen is as yet unknown.

V was pared by 8 bases and J by 4 bases, with 9 bases of the junction left unmatched. The germline V gene has CDR1 SQVTM and CDR2 ANQGSEA. This CDR3 contains 14 residues. PCR amplification relied on 60 Vbeta primers (plus 13 Jbeta primers). This table comes from immunoSEQ multiplex PCR, and its TCRdb copy is limited to in-frame clones, with some not included. The sample lists about 190,000 clones, over 60% occurring once. The sequence came from a woman aged 35 to 49 in good health and CMV-seronegative. The V gene is TRBV29-1, the J gene TRBJ2-5; TRBD1 agrees at 11 bases. The sample comprised PBMCs. CDR3 nucleotide sequence: TGCAGCACTCCGGGACAGGGGGTTGTAGAGACCCAGTACTTC. Amino acids: CSTPGQGVVETQYF.